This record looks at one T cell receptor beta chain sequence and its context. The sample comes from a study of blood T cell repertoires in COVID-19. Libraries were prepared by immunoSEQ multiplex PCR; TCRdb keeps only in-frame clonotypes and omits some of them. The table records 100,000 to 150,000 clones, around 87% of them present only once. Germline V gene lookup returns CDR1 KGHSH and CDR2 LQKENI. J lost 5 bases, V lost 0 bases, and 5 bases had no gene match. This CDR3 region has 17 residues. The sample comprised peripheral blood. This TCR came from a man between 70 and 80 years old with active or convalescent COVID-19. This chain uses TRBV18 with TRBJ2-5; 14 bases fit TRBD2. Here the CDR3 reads CASSPPAGTSGSETQYF. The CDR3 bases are TGTGCCAGCTCACCACCGGCGGGGACTAGCGGGAGTGAGACCCAGTACTTC.